This TCR beta chain was captured by sequencing in a study of T cells in Graves' hyperthyroidism and ophthalmopathy. There were TCR beta CDR3 regions amplified from RNA transcripts. Initially, a first-round RT-PCR of the TCR CDR3 employed the HTBI primer set. TCRdb itself ran the multiplex PCR reads through MiXCR, one entry per CDR3 protein. This table has about 420,000 distinct CDR3 sequences, around a sixth appearing once. Worth noting for this clonotype: One end of the junction does not line up with germline, which may come from a read error.

Diagnosis of hyperthyroidism was new in patients aged 18 to 65, and its duration was under 2 months. This CDR3 is built from 14 residues. This receptor was identified in a woman aged 18-29 years with Graves' hyperthyroidism. Material: blood. The rearrangement links TRBV12-3 or TRBV12-4 to TRBJ2-3; 7 bases align to TRBD2. CDR3 sequence reads: CTSRRGTGTDTQYF. As DNA, the CDR3 is TGTACCAGCAGGCGGGGGACCGGCACAGATACGCAGTATTTT.